Following are 27 T cell receptor beta chains from one sample sequenced in a study of blood T cell repertoires in COVID-19. Libraries were prepared by immunoSEQ multiplex PCR; TCRdb keeps only in-frame clonotypes and omits some of them. Here the sample spans around 210,000 clones, approximately 85% being singletons. The sequencing sample was made of peripheral blood. Every receptor here comes from a man in his fifties with COVID-19, enrolled during active disease.

The rearrangement links TRBV5-4 to TRBJ1-3; 7 nucleotides line up with TRBD1. Germline CDR1 SGHNT, CDR2 YYREEE (reference sequence). The V segment lost 0 bases and the J segment 0 bases; nucleotides outside the gene matches: 3. The CDR3 consists of 16 residues. CDR3 in DNA: TGTGCCAGCAGCTTGGGGGACAGCAGCTCTGGAAACACCATATATTTT. Its protein product is CASSLGDSSSGNTIYF.

The chain employs TRBV30 and TRBJ2-1; D gene uncertain. V dropped 4 bases and J dropped 7 bases, with 8 bases sitting between them. The CDR3 extends over 11 amino acids. Germline CDR1 GTSNPN, CDR2 SVGIG (reference sequence). The CDR3 DNA reads as TGTGCCTGGACTAGTCTTAATGAGCAGTTCTTC. Its translation is CAWTSLNEQFF.

The gene calls are TRBV19 and TRBJ2-1; TRBD2 aligns across 13 bases. This CDR3 is 15 amino acids long. The germline V gene has CDR1 LNHDA and CDR2 SQIVND (reference sequence). V lost 8 bases and J lost 6; bases outside the gene matches: 7. CDR3 in DNA: TGTGCCAGTGGGCGGACTAGCGGGGGCCGCAATGAGCAGTTCTTC. It yields the protein CASGRTSGGRNEQFF.

This chain links TRBV19 with TRBJ2-6, with D perhaps TRBD1 (5 bases). The germline gives CDR1 LNHDA, CDR2 SQIVND (reference sequence). This CDR3 region has 15 residues. Trimming left V 5 bases short and J 3 bases short, with 11 bases between. The CDR3 nucleotides read TGTGCCAGTAGTTTCGCAGGGTTTGGGGCCAACGTCCTGACTTTC. Its translation is CASSFAGFGANVLTF. The full variable domain, completed using reference TRBV19 and TRBJ2-6, is DGGITQSPKYLFRKEGQNVTLSCEQNLNHDAMYWYRQDPGQGLRLIYYSQIVNDFQKGDIAEGYSVSREKKESFPLTVTSAQKNPTAFYLCASSFAGFGANVLTFGAGSRLTVL.

This clone was found once. This chain connects TRBV7-3 to TRBJ2-2; D call uncertain. Germline V gene sequence: CDR1 SGHTA, CDR2 FQGTGA. Trimming cost V 7 bases and J 1 base, with 10 bases left between them. The CDR3 length is 14 residues. CDR3 amino acids: CASTLTGNTGELFF. CDR3 bases: TGTGCCAGCACCCTAACCGGGAACACCGGGGAGCTGTTTTTT.

CDR3 sequence: CASSLAAGYEAFF. The DNA of the CDR3 is TGTGCCAGCAGCTTAGCAGCGGGGTATGAAGCTTTCTTT. V usage is TRBV7-9 and J usage is TRBJ1-1; D is unclear. The CDR3 contains 13 residues. Trimming shortened V by 0 bases and J by 7 bases, and 9 bases separated the two germline ends. Germline assignment: CDR1 SEHNR and CDR2 FQNEAQ (reference sequence).

This sequence joins TRBV18 and TRBJ1-1; 10 bases map to TRBD1. Unmatched junction bases numbered 5, after V lost 6 bases and J lost 4 bases. Germline CDR1 and CDR2: KGHSH and LQKENI. The CDR3 length is 14 residues. Here the CDR3 DNA reads TGTGCCAGCTCGCCGACAGGGGGCATCACTGAAGCTTTCTTT. Translation: CASSPTGGITEAFF.

J is TRBJ2-2 and V is TRBV30; D might be TRBD2 (7 bases). Germline CDR1 and CDR2: GTSNPN and SVGIG (reference sequence). The V and J ends lost 0 bases and 2 bases respectively, with 10 bases between them. This CDR3 region has 15 residues. For the CDR3, the DNA is TGTGCCTGGAGTGTGGGGGGGGCCAACACCGGGGAGCTGTTTTTT. Its translation: CAWSVGGANTGELFF. Using reference TRBV30 and TRBJ2-2 for the parts outside the CDR3, the full variable domain is SQTIHQWPATLVQPVGSPLSLECTVEGTSNPNLYWYRQAAGRGLQLLFYSVGIGQISSEVPQNLSASRPQDRQFILSSKKLLLSDSGFYLCAWSVGGANTGELFFGEGSRLTVL.

This chain uses TRBV5-4 with TRBJ2-3, with no clear D. CDR3 length: 15 amino acids. Per germline, CDR1 SGHNT and CDR2 YYREEE (reference sequence). V shed 2 bases and J shed 6 bases, with 16 bases lying between them. In DNA, the CDR3 is TGTGCCAGCAGCTTTGGGCAGGAAAATACGGATACGCAGTATTTT. This encodes CASSFGQENTDTQYF.

V usage is TRBV6-6 and J usage is TRBJ2-3; weak D call: TRBD2 (5 bases). The CDR3 length is 16 residues. V was pared by 2 bases and J by 0 bases, with 12 bases between. Germline V gene lookup returns CDR1 MNHNY and CDR2 SVGAGI (reference sequence). The CDR3 reads CASSYPLATSTDTQYF. CDR3 bases: TGTGCCAGCAGTTACCCCCTAGCTACTAGCACAGATACGCAGTATTTT.

This clone was recorded a few times. The chain joins TRBV18 to TRBJ1-1; the D is unclear. The V end lost 1 base, the J end lost 5 bases, and 11 bases lay between the germline ends. Per germline, CDR1 KGHSH and CDR2 LQKENI. This CDR3 has 14 amino acids. The CDR3 is CASSPREGWTEAFF. The CDR3, as DNA: TGTGCCAGCTCACCACGTGAGGGCTGGACTGAAGCTTTCTTT. Variable domain in full (rest from reference TRBV18 and TRBJ1-1): NAGVMQNPRHLVRRRGQEARLRCSPMKGHSHVYWYRQLPEEGLKFMVYLQKENIIDESGMPKERFSAEFPKEGPSILRIQQVVRGDSAAYFCASSPREGWTEAFFGQGTRLTVV.

The CDR3 region is CASSYSPPEPGYGYTF. The CDR3 region has the DNA TGTGCCAGCAGTTACTCACCCCCGGAACCAGGGTATGGCTACACCTTC. The V and J genes are TRBV6-5 and TRBJ1-2; D is possibly TRBD1 (5 bases). The germline V gene encodes CDR1 MNHEY and CDR2 SVGAGI. The CDR3 has 16 residues. Trimming took 0 bases from V and 5 from J, leaving 16 bases between them.

A remark on this clone: The same CDR3 can be traced to other DNA sequences in this sample. V gene TRBV4-1 combines with J gene TRBJ1-6; no clear D gene. Deletions cut 0 bases from V and 1 base from J, with 10 bases between. Germline values: CDR1 MGHRA, CDR2 YSYEKL. This CDR3 is 17 amino acids long. The CDR3 sequence is CASSQEEGRSYNSPLHF. For the CDR3, the DNA is TGCGCCAGCAGCCAAGAGGAGGGAAGGTCCTATAATTCACCCCTCCACTTT.

This sequence joins TRBV30 and TRBJ1-2, with 9 bases identical to TRBD1. Germline CDR1 is GTSNPN and CDR2 is SVGIG (reference sequence). There are 14 residues in the CDR3. The V and J ends lost 8 bases and 5 bases, in that order; junction bases with no gene match: 12. Here the CDR3 reads CAVPRTGEKYGYTF. The CDR3 region has the DNA TGTGCCGTACCCAGGACAGGGGAGAAATATGGCTACACCTTC.

V gene TRBV30 combines with J gene TRBJ1-2, with a weak D call TRBD1 (6 bases). Trimming removed 6 bases at V and 0 bases at J, with 20 bases between. The CDR3 runs 16 residues. Germline lookup yields CDR1 GTSNPN and CDR2 SVGIG (reference sequence). CDR3 nucleotides: TGTGCCTGTGAGTCGGACAGCGCTAATTCTAACTATGGCTACACCTTC. This encodes CACESDSANSNYGYTF. Drawing the rest from reference TRBV30 and TRBJ1-2, the complete variable domain is SQTIHQWPATLVQPVGSPLSLECTVEGTSNPNLYWYRQAAGRGLQLLFYSVGIGQISSEVPQNLSASRPQDRQFILSSKKLLLSDSGFYLCACESDSANSNYGYTFGSGTRLTVV.

The chain links TRBV7-2 to TRBJ1-6; a possible D gene is TRBD1 (6 bases). CDR3 length: 14 residues. The germline gives CDR1 SGHTA, CDR2 FQGNSA. V shed 1 base and J shed 14 bases, with 15 bases lying between them. The CDR3 loop reads CASSLGGTSRALHF. The CDR3 region has the DNA TGTGCCAGCAGCTTAGGAGGGACATCTAGGGCCCTCCACTTT.

This chain uses TRBV9 with TRBJ2-2, with D possibly being TRBD1 (6 bases). This CDR3 contains 17 residues. The germline V gene encodes CDR1 SGDLS and CDR2 YYNGEE. Trimming shortened V by 0 bases and J by 4 bases, and 16 bases separated the two germline ends. CDR3: CASSVVGGQRSTGELFF. CDR3 bases: TGTGCCAGCAGCGTAGTTGGGGGACAAAGAAGCACCGGGGAGCTGTTTTTT.

The rearrangement joins TRBV5-1 to TRBJ2-3; TRBD1 matches at 7 bases. V dropped 3 bases and J dropped 3; count of bases not matched to a gene: 7. The CDR3 is 15 amino acids. Germline loops: CDR1 SGHRS, CDR2 YFSETQ. The CDR3 protein is CASSSVGTVTDTQYF. CDR3 nucleotide sequence: TGCGCCAGCAGCTCGGTGGGGACAGTGACAGATACGCAGTATTTT.

In nucleotides, the CDR3 is TGTGCCAGCAGCCAAGATAGTACGGAGACCCAGTACTTC. This codes for CASSQDSTETQYF. V gene TRBV4-2 combines with J gene TRBJ2-5; D ambiguous. The length of the CDR3 is 13 residues. Germline assignment: CDR1 LGHNA and CDR2 YNFKEQ. V lost 0 bases, J lost 5 bases, and 7 bases lay in between.

The gene calls are TRBV19 and TRBJ2-7; 9 nucleotides align to TRBD1. The CDR3 has 14 amino acids. Looked up from germline, CDR1 is LNHDA and CDR2 is SQIVND (reference sequence). The V and J ends lost 5 bases and 2 bases, in that order; junction bases with no gene match: 4. The CDR3 spells CASSPRTGAYEQYF. CDR3 bases: TGTGCCAGTAGTCCAAGGACAGGGGCCTACGAGCAGTACTTC.

Worth noting for this clone: The sample carries other DNA sequences with the same CDR3. The rearrangement joins TRBV10-3 to TRBJ2-7; no definite D call. Trimming shortened V by 3 bases and J by 4 bases, and 7 bases separated the two germline ends. The V gene's germline CDR1 is ENHRY and CDR2 SYGVKD. The CDR3 length is 12 residues. This CDR3 is CAISDQAYEQYF. In DNA, the CDR3 is TGTGCCATCAGTGATCAGGCATACGAGCAGTACTTC.

The V and J genes are TRBV7-9 and TRBJ1-1; TRBD1 matches at 8 bases. CDR3 length: 13 amino acids. Germline-derived CDR1 and CDR2 are SEHNR and FQNEAQ (reference sequence). Trimming removed 5 bases from V and 7 bases from J; junction bases left unmatched: 6. This chain's CDR3 is CASSRRGQGEAFF. CDR3 nucleotide sequence: TGTGCCAGCAGCCGCAGGGGGCAGGGTGAAGCTTTCTTT.

The DNA of the CDR3 is TGCGCCAGCAGCTTAGGGACAGCCAGCAATCAGCCCCAGCATTTT. This translates into CASSLGTASNQPQHF. The chain couples TRBV5-1 to TRBJ1-5; 7 bases agree with TRBD1. This CDR3 has 15 amino acids. Per the germline V gene, CDR1 is SGHRS and CDR2 is YFSETQ. The J segment lost 1 base and the V segment lost 2 bases, leaving 3 bases of the junction unmatched.

The chain is built from TRBV28 and TRBJ1-4; weak D call: TRBD1 (6 bases). The V end lost 2 bases, the J end lost 5 bases, and 15 bases lay between the germline ends. The CDR3 loop spans 16 amino acids. Looked up from germline, CDR1 is MDHEN and CDR2 is SYDVKM. CDR3 coding DNA: TGTGCCAGCAGTTTAGGGGGCGCGGGGGGCAATGAAAAACTGTTTTTT. This encodes CASSLGGAGGNEKLFF. Based on the CDR3 plus reference TRBV28 and TRBJ1-4, the full variable domain is DVKVTQSSRYLVKRTGEKVFLECVQDMDHENMFWYRQDPGLGLRLIYFSYDVKMKEKGDIPEGYSVSREKKERFSLILESASTNQTSMYLCASSLGGAGGNEKLFFGSGTQLSVL.

The chain joins TRBV5-4 to TRBJ1-2; 8 bases align to TRBD1. This CDR3 comprises 15 residues. Trimming at V came to 0 bases and at J to 1 base, leaving 2 bases not matched to a gene. The germline V gene has CDR1 SGHNT and CDR2 YYREEE (reference sequence). Here the CDR3 DNA reads TGTGCCAGCAGCTTGGACAGGGGGTTTAACTATGGCTACACCTTC. As protein: CASSLDRGFNYGYTF.

V is TRBV29-1 and J is TRBJ2-3; 9 bases align to TRBD2. CDR1 is SQVTM, CDR2 ANQGSEA, per germline. V gave up 1 base and J gave up 3 bases; unmatched junction bases: 8. The CDR3 is 16 amino acids. In DNA form, the CDR3 reads TGCAGCGTTGAAGGGGCGGGGGGGAGGAATACAGATACGCAGTATTTT. Its protein is CSVEGAGGRNTDTQYF.

The genes are TRBV27 and TRBJ2-3; 7 bases fit TRBD1. The CDR3 has 13 residues. In germline, CDR1 is MNHEY, CDR2 SMNVEV (reference sequence). V shed 6 bases and J 4 bases; nucleotides not matched to a gene: 4. The CDR3 region has the DNA TGTGCCAGCAGCGACAGGGTGTCAGATACGCAGTATTTT. Translation: CASSDRVSDTQYF.